These 9 T cell receptor beta chains came from one sample sequenced in a study of T cells in Graves' hyperthyroidism and ophthalmopathy. It was RNA transcripts that yielded the amplified TCR beta CDR3 regions. Researchers ran a first-round RT-PCR on the TCR CDR3 using the HTBI primer set. TCRdb re-derived calls from the multiplex PCR reads in MiXCR, one entry per CDR3 protein. In the table there are 300,000 to 450,000 distinct CDR3 sequences, 15% to 19% of which are singletons. The sequenced sample consisted of blood. Receptor source: a woman aged 18-29 years with Graves' hyperthyroidism that later progressed to Graves' ophthalmopathy.

Here the CDR3 reads CASSLVTRGEQYF. CDR3 nucleotides: TGTGCCAGCAGCTTAGTGACTAGGGGCGAGCAGTACTTC. The rearrangement uses TRBV7-6 and TRBJ2-7; D is perhaps TRBD2 (6 bases). CDR1 and CDR2 from the germline V gene are SGHVS and FNYEAQ. V lost 1 base and J 6 bases, leaving 10 bases between the germline ends. This CDR3 contains 13 residues. Supplemented by reference TRBV7-6 and TRBJ2-7, the full variable domain reads GAGVSQSPRYKVTKRGQDVALRCDPISGHVSLYWYRQALGQGPEFLTYFNYEAQQDKSGLPNDRFSAERPEGSISTLTIQRTEQRDSAMYRCASSLVTRGEQYFGPGTRLTVT.

This clonotype was recorded at least ten times. The V call is TRBV28, the J call TRBJ2-7, with D possibly TRBD1 on 6 matching bases. This CDR3 region has 15 residues. V lost 3 bases, J lost 5 bases, and 17 bases lay in between. CDR1 and CDR2 from the germline V gene are MDHEN and SYDVKM. The CDR3 DNA reads as TGTGCCAGCAGTTTCAGGGCAGGGGTATTCCACGAGCAGTACTTC. This encodes CASSFRAGVFHEQYF.

J is TRBJ2-7 and V is TRBV6-1, with TRBD2 identical over 13 bases. The V and J ends lost 6 bases and 1 base, in that order; junction bases with no gene match: 6. The CDR3 runs to 16 residues. The germline V gene encodes CDR1 MNHNS and CDR2 SASEGT. The CDR3 nucleotides read TGTGCCAGCAGAAACGCGGGACTAGCGGGGTCCTACGAGCAGTACTTC. Protein product: CASRNAGLAGSYEQYF.

This clonotype was seen repeatedly, ten times or more. The chain recombines TRBV20-1 with TRBJ1-5; TRBD1 might be the D (5 bases). CDR3 size: 15 residues. V lost 2 bases and J 4 bases, leaving 15 bases between the germline ends. The germline CDR1 and CDR2 sequences are DFQATT and SNEGSKA (reference sequence). CDR3 sequence (DNA): TGCAGTGCTAGAAACACTTTGGGGACGAATCAGCCCCAGCATTTT. Translating it yields CSARNTLGTNQPQHF.

This clonotype was seen many times. J is TRBJ2-1 and V is TRBV5-5; D ambiguous. The CDR3 is 11 residues long. Germline V lookup: CDR1 SGHKS, CDR2 YYEKEE (reference sequence). V lost 2 bases, J lost 9 bases, and 6 bases lay in between. CDR3 protein: CASSLAFEQFF. The CDR3 nucleotides read TGTGCCAGCAGCTTAGCGTTTGAGCAGTTCTTC.

The chain couples TRBV20-1 to TRBJ2-3; TRBD2 agrees at 9 bases. Germline V lookup: CDR1 DFQATT, CDR2 SNEGSKA (reference sequence). V was pared by 7 bases and J by 8 bases, with 10 bases of the junction left unmatched. The CDR3 consists of 13 residues. CDR3 nucleotide sequence: TGCAGTGGGAAGTTGGCGGGAGGGCTTACGCAGTATTTT. It codes for CSGKLAGGLTQYF.

The chain is built from TRBV20-1 and TRBJ1-2, with D maybe TRBD1 (5 bases). V was shortened by 3 bases and J by 3 bases, with 14 bases between the two germline ends. Germline values: CDR1 DFQATT, CDR2 SNEGSKA (reference sequence). This CDR3 has 14 amino acids. The DNA for the CDR3 is TGCAGTGCTAGTACAGGTTTTGGGCACTATGGCTACACCTTC. It encodes CSASTGFGHYGYTF.

The chain combines TRBV19 with TRBJ1-2; 8 positions match TRBD1. This CDR3 is built from 14 residues. The V segment lost 3 bases and the J segment 7 bases; nucleotides outside the gene matches: 7. Per germline, CDR1 LNHDA and CDR2 SQIVND (reference sequence). For the CDR3, the DNA is TGTGCCAGTAGTATCGGAGGGACAGGCTCTGGCTACACCTTC. Translation: CASSIGGTGSGYTF. Supplemented by reference TRBV19 and TRBJ1-2, the full variable domain reads DGGITQSPKYLFRKEGQNVTLSCEQNLNHDAMYWYRQDPGQGLRLIYYSQIVNDFQKGDIAEGYSVSREKKESFPLTVTSAQKNPTAFYLCASSIGGTGSGYTFGSGTRLTVV.

A note on this clonotype: This could be a read error, since a much larger clone is one nucleotide away. The chain employs TRBV20-1 and TRBJ1-5; possibly TRBD1 for D (5 bases). Germline lookup yields CDR1 DFQATT and CDR2 SNEGSKA (reference sequence). V was cut by 0 bases and J by 3 bases, with 15 bases left in between. CDR3 length equals 16 residues. This chain's CDR3 is CSARDLTRGFNQPQHF. The CDR3 DNA is TGCAGTGCTAGAGATCTAACACGGGGCTTCAATCAGCCCCAGCATTTT.